This is a list of T cell receptor beta chains from one sample in a study of CD8+ T cells in alopecia areata. Measured with immunoSEQ multiplex PCR; TCRdb has only the in-frame clones, and not every one. The data hold approximately 160,000 clones, with 60% observed a single time. Sequences were derived from CD4+ T cells sorted from blood, sampled at week 24, from a patient treated with tofacitinib. These receptor sequences come from a human donor with alopecia areata. Both conserved end residues are part of each CDR3. The D gene is left open where the match is weak. Rows may omit the clone size; those that give it use once, few, many or a size class.

v_call	j_call	clone_size	d_call	cdr3_nt	cdr3_aa
TRBV2	TRBJ1-2	once	.	TGTGCCAGCAAGTTTGGCTATGGCTACACCTTC	CASKFGYGYTF
TRBV5-5	TRBJ1-5	few	.	TGTGCCAGCAGCTTTGGGGATTCGAGCAATCAGCCCCAGCATTTT	CASSFGDSSNQPQHF
TRBV30	TRBJ2-6	.	.	TGTGCCTGGAGTGGAGGTCCTCTATTCTCTGGGGCCAACGTCCTGACTTTC	CAWSGGPLFSGANVLTF
TRBV7-9	TRBJ2-1	.	.	TGTGCCAGCAGCTATACCGGGACCTACAATGAGCAGTTCTTC	CASSYTGTYNEQFF
TRBV10-3	TRBJ1-6	few	.	TGTGCCATCAGTGATCAGTTTGATTCACCCCTCCACTTT	CAISDQFDSPLHF
TRBV18	TRBJ1-6	once	.	TGTGCCAGCTCCCGAGAGGCCAATAATTCACCCCTCCACTTT	CASSREANNSPLHF
TRBV4-2	TRBJ2-5	.	TRBD2	TGTGCCAGCAGCCCGGGGACTAGGGGTCTGGGTTGGACCCAGTACTTC	CASSPGTRGLGWTQYF
TRBV15	TRBJ1-6	.	.	TGTGCCACCAGCAGAGATGGAGGGAATTCACCCCTCCACTTT	CATSRDGGNSPLHF
TRBV6-5	TRBJ2-7	.	.	TGTGCCAGCAGTTATGACCGGCAGGTTGGCTACGAGCAGTACTTC	CASSYDRQVGYEQYF
TRBV11-3	TRBJ2-7	few	.	TGTGCCAGCACCCAGTCCAAGGGGTCAACCTACGAGCAGTACTTC	CASTQSKGSTYEQYF
TRBV6-5	TRBJ1-2	.	TRBD1	TGTGCCAGCAGTTACGGACAGGGTGGGGGCTACACCTTC	CASSYGQGGGYTF
TRBV18	TRBJ1-1	.	.	TGTGCCAGCTCACCTCAGTCAGGGTCGAACACTGAAGCTTTCTTT	CASSPQSGSNTEAFF
TRBV27	TRBJ1-6	.	.	TGTGCCAGCAAACGAGAGGGGAATTCACCCCTCCACTTT	CASKREGNSPLHF
TRBV23-1	TRBJ1-5	few	.	TGCGCCCGCGGTCATAGCAATCAGCCCCAGCATTTT	CARGHSNQPQHF
TRBV9	TRBJ1-2	few	.	TGTGCCAGCAGCGGGGACAACTATGGCTACACCTTC	CASSGDNYGYTF
TRBV28	TRBJ2-1	once	.	TGTGCCAGCAGCTTATCGGGGGTCGGAGCGCAGAATGAGCAGTTCTTC	CASSLSGVGAQNEQFF
TRBV7-7	TRBJ2-3	.	TRBD2	TGTGCCAGCAGCTCACTAGCGGCCACAGATACGCAGTATTTT	CASSSLAATDTQYF
TRBV11-3	TRBJ2-3	few	.	TGTGCCAGCAGCCCCCGACTGCGAGGGACAACAGATACGCAGTATTTT	CASSPRLRGTTDTQYF
TRBV29-1	TRBJ2-1	once	TRBD2	TGCAGCGTTGTAAGCGGGGGAGGAAATGAGCAGTTCTTC	CSVVSGGGNEQFF
TRBV7-9	TRBJ2-6	.	TRBD1	TGTGCCAGCAGCCGACAGGGTTCTGGGGCCAACGTCCTGACTTTC	CASSRQGSGANVLTF
TRBV2	TRBJ1-2	.	.	TGTGCCAGCACCAACGAGGGGAGCTATGGCTACACCTTC	CASTNEGSYGYTF
TRBV23-1	TRBJ1-6	few	.	TGCGCCAGCAGTCAATGGGACCGGGACCAGGATAATTCACCCCTCCACTTT	CASSQWDRDQDNSPLHF
TRBV29-1	TRBJ2-7	few	TRBD1	TGCAGCGTTGCGCCGACGAGAGGGACAGGGGCCCTCTTC	CSVAPTRGTGALF
TRBV29-1	TRBJ2-2	.	.	TGCAGCGTTGATGGGTGGACGAACACCGGGGAGCTGTTTTTT	CSVDGWTNTGELFF
TRBV7-6	TRBJ2-1	few	TRBD1	TGTGCCAGCAGCTTAGCAGGACGGACAGGGTCGAATGAGCAGTTCTTC	CASSLAGRTGSNEQFF
TRBV19	TRBJ2-5	.	TRBD1	TGTGCCAGTACCCGGACAGGCCAAGAGACCCAGTACTTC	CASTRTGQETQYF
TRBV29-1	TRBJ2-3	.	.	TGCAGCGTTGAAGATTTTGATAAGGAGGGTAGAGATACGCAGTATTTT	CSVEDFDKEGRDTQYF
TRBV2	TRBJ1-6	.	.	TGTGCCAGCAGTGAAGCGCCGGGATCCGGATCACCCCTCCACTTT	CASSEAPGSGSPLHF
TRBV11-2	TRBJ2-3	once	.	TGTGCCAGCAGCTTAGCGTTAAGCTTTAACATTGCAGATACGCAGTATTTT	CASSLALSFNIADTQYF
TRBV4-1	TRBJ1-5	.	.	TGCGCCAGCAGCCAGGGAGGGCGAGAGGGCAATCAGCCCCAGCATTTT	CASSQGGREGNQPQHF
TRBV6-5	TRBJ1-6	.	.	TGTGCCAGCAAGAGAATCCTTAATTCACCCCTCCACTTT	CASKRILNSPLHF
TRBV4-1	TRBJ1-4	few	.	TGCGCCAGCAGCCAACCGATCAGGGGCGGCAATGAAAAACTGTTTTTT	CASSQPIRGGNEKLFF
TRBV4-2	TRBJ2-7	.	TRBD1	TGTGCCAGCAGCCACCGGGACAGGGGACCCTACGAGCAGTACTTC	CASSHRDRGPYEQYF
TRBV5-1	TRBJ2-6	.	.	TGCGCCAGCAGCTTGACATCTGCCGATGTCTCTTTCTCTGGGGCCAACGTCCTGACTTTC	CASSLTSADVSFSGANVLTF
TRBV11-2	TRBJ2-3	few	.	TGTGCCAGCAGCTTAAACAGGGATACGCAGTATTTT	CASSLNRDTQYF
TRBV30	TRBJ1-5	.	.	TGTGCCTGGGCCACCATGGGGGTGGGGGCAGATCAGCCCCAGCATTTT	CAWATMGVGADQPQHF
TRBV5-1	TRBJ2-5	few	TRBD1	TGCGCCAGCAGACGGGACAGGGGGTCCCAGACCCAGTACTTC	CASRRDRGSQTQYF